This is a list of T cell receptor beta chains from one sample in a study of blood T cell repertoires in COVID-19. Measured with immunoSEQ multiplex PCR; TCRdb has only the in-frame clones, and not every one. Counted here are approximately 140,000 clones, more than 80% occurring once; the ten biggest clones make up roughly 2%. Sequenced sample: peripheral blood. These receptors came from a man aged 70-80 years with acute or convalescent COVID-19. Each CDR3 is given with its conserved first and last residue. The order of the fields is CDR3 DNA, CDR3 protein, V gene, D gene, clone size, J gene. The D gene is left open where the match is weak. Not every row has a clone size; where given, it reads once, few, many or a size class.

cdr3_nt: TGTGCCAGCAGCGTAGGACAGGAAGAGACCCAGTACTTC; cdr3_aa: CASSVGQEETQYF; v_call: TRBV9; d_call: NA; clone_size: NA; j_call: TRBJ2-5
cdr3_nt: TGCGCCAGCAGCCAGGACACAGGGGGCAACTATGGCTACACCTTC; cdr3_aa: CASSQDTGGNYGYTF; v_call: TRBV4-1; d_call: TRBD1; clone_size: NA; j_call: TRBJ1-2
cdr3_nt: TGTGCCAGCAGCTCCGGGGGGTTCGGAAACACCATATATTTT; cdr3_aa: CASSSGGFGNTIYF; v_call: TRBV11-2; d_call: NA; clone_size: NA; j_call: TRBJ1-3
cdr3_nt: TGTGCCAGCAGTTATCTACAGGGAAAGTATGGCTACACCTTC; cdr3_aa: CASSYLQGKYGYTF; v_call: TRBV6-5; d_call: NA; clone_size: NA; j_call: TRBJ1-2
cdr3_nt: TGTGCCAGCAGCCCCGACTTGGGCTACGAGCAGTACTTC; cdr3_aa: CASSPDLGYEQYF; v_call: TRBV9; d_call: NA; clone_size: NA; j_call: TRBJ2-7
cdr3_nt: TGTGCCTGGAGTGCCCCTCTTTTACGAAAGGGGCCCACTGAAGCTTTCTTT; cdr3_aa: CAWSAPLLRKGPTEAFF; v_call: TRBV30; d_call: NA; clone_size: NA; j_call: TRBJ1-1
cdr3_nt: TGTGCCAGCAGCCAACCGGGACTAGCGGGGGGGCCGAACAATGAGCAGTTCTTC; cdr3_aa: CASSQPGLAGGPNNEQFF; v_call: TRBV4-2; d_call: TRBD2; clone_size: NA; j_call: TRBJ2-1
cdr3_nt: TGTGCCAGTAGTCCCGTGGCCAAAAACATTCAGTACTTC; cdr3_aa: CASSPVAKNIQYF; v_call: TRBV19; d_call: NA; clone_size: NA; j_call: TRBJ2-4
cdr3_nt: TGCGCCAGCAGCTGGTATTCTAGCGGGAGGGAGCAGTTCTTC; cdr3_aa: CASSWYSSGREQFF; v_call: TRBV5-1; d_call: TRBD2; clone_size: NA; j_call: TRBJ2-1
cdr3_nt: TGTGCCAGCAGCTACGGGGGCCCCACAGATACGCAGTATTTT; cdr3_aa: CASSYGGPTDTQYF; v_call: TRBV6-5; d_call: NA; clone_size: NA; j_call: TRBJ2-3
cdr3_nt: TGTGCCAGTCAACACCAGAGGACAGGGGGAGGAAAACTGTTTTTT; cdr3_aa: CASQHQRTGGGKLFF; v_call: TRBV19; d_call: TRBD1; clone_size: NA; j_call: TRBJ1-4
cdr3_nt: TGTGCCAGCAGTTTGGCAGGGGGCGCAAGTTATGAAAAACTGTTTTTT; cdr3_aa: CASSLAGGASYEKLFF; v_call: TRBV28; d_call: TRBD1; clone_size: once; j_call: TRBJ1-4
cdr3_nt: TGTGCCAGCAGCCACGGAGTGCCTAGAGAAGAGACCCAGTACTTC; cdr3_aa: CASSHGVPREETQYF; v_call: TRBV14; d_call: NA; clone_size: few; j_call: TRBJ2-5
cdr3_nt: TGTGCCAGCAGCGTAGGACGGGACACCGGGGAGCTGTTTTTT; cdr3_aa: CASSVGRDTGELFF; v_call: TRBV9; d_call: NA; clone_size: NA; j_call: TRBJ2-2
cdr3_nt: TGTGCCAGCAGTTTAGCCAGAAGACAGGGATCGGAATCTAACTATGGCTACACCTTC; cdr3_aa: CASSLARRQGSESNYGYTF; v_call: TRBV28; d_call: TRBD1; clone_size: NA; j_call: TRBJ1-2